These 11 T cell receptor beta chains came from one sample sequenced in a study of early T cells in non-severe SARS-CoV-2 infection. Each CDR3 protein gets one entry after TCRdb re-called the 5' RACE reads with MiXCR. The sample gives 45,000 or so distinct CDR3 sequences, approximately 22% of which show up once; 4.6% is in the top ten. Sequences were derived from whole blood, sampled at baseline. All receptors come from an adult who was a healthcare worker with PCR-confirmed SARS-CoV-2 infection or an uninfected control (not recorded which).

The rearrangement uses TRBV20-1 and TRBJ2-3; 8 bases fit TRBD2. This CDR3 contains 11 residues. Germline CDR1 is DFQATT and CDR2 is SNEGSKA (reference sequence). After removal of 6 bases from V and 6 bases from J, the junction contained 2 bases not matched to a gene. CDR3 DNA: TGCAGTGCAGCGGGGGAGGATACGCAGTATTTT. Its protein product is CSAAGEDTQYF.

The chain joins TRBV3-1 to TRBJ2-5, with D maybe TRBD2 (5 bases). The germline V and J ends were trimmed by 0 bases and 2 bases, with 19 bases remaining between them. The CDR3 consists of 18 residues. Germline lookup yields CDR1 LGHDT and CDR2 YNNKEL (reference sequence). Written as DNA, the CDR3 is TGTGCCAGCAGCCAAGAGAGGGCACCCAGCCGCTTTCAAGAGACCCAGTACTTC. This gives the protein CASSQERAPSRFQETQYF.

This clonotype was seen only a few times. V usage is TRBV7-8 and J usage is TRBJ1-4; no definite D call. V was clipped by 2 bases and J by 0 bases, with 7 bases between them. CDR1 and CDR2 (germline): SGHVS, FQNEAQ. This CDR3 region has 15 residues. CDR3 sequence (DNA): TGTGCCAGCAGCTTAAGGTCACCAACTAATGAAAAACTGTTTTTT. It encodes CASSLRSPTNEKLFF.

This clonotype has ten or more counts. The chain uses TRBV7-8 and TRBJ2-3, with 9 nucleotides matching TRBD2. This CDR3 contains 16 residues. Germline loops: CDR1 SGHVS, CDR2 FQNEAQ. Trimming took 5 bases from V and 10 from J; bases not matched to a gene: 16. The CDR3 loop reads CASSPPGRSGRSAQYF. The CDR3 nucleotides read TGTGCCAGCAGCCCACCCGGGCGAAGCGGGAGGTCGGCGCAGTATTTT.

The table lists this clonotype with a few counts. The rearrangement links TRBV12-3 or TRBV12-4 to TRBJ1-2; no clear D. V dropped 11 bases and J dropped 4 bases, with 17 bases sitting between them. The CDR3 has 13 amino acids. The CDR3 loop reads CALSGDSSYGYTF. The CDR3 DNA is TGTGCCCTCAGTGGGGATAGCTCCTATGGCTACACCTTC.

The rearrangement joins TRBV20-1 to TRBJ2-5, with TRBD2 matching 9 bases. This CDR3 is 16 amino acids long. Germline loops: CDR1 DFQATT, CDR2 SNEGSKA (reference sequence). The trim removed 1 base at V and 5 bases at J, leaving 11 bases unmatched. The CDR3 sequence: CSARVPAGGPRETQYF. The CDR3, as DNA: TGCAGTGCTAGAGTGCCAGCGGGGGGCCCCCGGGAGACCCAGTACTTC.

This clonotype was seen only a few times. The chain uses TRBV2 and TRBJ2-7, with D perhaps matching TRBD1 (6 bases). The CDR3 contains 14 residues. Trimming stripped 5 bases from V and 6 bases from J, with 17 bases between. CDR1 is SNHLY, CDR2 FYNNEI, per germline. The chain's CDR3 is CASSQDSAPFEQYF. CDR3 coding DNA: TGTGCCAGCAGTCAGGACAGTGCCCCTTTCGAGCAGTACTTC.

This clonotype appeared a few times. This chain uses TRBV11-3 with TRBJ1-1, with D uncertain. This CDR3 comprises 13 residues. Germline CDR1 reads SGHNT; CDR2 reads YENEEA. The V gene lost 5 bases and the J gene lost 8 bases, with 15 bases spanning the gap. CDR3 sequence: CASSLKGGGEAFF. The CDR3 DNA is TGTGCCAGCAGCCTTAAGGGAGGCGGCGAAGCTTTCTTT.

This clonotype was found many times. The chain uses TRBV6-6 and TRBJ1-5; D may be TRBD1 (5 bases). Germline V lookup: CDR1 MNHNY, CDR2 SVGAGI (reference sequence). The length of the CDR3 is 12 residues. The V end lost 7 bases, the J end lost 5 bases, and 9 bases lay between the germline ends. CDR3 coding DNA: TGTGCCAGCATGTTGGGGGATCAGCCCCAGCATTTT. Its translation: CASMLGDQPQHF.

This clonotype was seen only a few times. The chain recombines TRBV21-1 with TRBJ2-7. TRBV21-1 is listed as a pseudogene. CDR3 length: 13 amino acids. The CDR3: CASRNRAFNEQYF. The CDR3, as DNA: TGTGCCAGCAGGAACAGGGCTTTCAACGAGCAGTACTTC.

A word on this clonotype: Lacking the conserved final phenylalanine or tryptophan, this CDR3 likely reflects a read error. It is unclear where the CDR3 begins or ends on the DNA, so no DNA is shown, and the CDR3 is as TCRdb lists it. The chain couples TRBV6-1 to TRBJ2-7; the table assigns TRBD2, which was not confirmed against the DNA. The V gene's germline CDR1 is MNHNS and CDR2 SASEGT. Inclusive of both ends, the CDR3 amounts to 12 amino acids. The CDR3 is CASSELGSPVRP.